This T cell receptor (beta chain) appears in the sequencing data of a study of T cell repertoires in cytomegalovirus infection. Study-level information: Epitope selection comprised recently identified HLA-C-restricted CMV epitopes and well-studied HLA-B-restricted CMV epitopes. It can be stated that public TCR beta signatures indicated CMV infection as well as a matching HLA type.

TCRdb called the reads again in MiXCR, with one record for every CDR3 protein. This sample has roughly 500,000 distinct CDR3 sequences, with roughly 43% found just once. Findings of the study overall: Cumulative public TCR beta family frequency identified carriers of CMV plus the relevant HLA. Within the response measured ex vivo, HLA-C-restricted CMV-specific TCR beta clonotypes were dominant.

The CDR3 is 10 amino acids. CDR1 and CDR2 (germline): SGHVS, FNYEAQ. V was trimmed by 3 bases and J by 10 bases, leaving 4 bases between them. On this clonotype itself: Its antigen remains unknown.

The sequence was obtained from a human donor in good health (CMV status not recorded). Some clones in this sample may be carry-over from other donors' samples. The chain is built from TRBV7-6 and TRBJ1-5; the D is unclear. This specimen was cultured PBMCs, taken from culture after CMV antigen stimulation. The DNA for the CDR3 is TGTGCCAGCAGCTTCTACCCCCAGCATTTT. Translation gives CASSFYPQHF. The variable domain in full, with the rest retrieved from reference TRBV7-6 and TRBJ1-5, is GAGVSQSPRYKVTKRGQDVALRCDPISGHVSLYWYRQALGQGPEFLTYFNYEAQQDKSGLPNDRFSAERPEGSISTLTIQRTEQRDSAMYRCASSFYPQHFGDGTRLSIL.